This T cell receptor (beta chain) stems from a study of blood T cell repertoires in COVID-19. The overall study: Material from acute and convalescent COVID-19 was sourced from the United States, Italy and Spain.

Participants were aged about 18 to 90 years from more than 20 US areas. Participant-given clinical history determined each cohort assignment. This CDR3 region has 13 residues. V lost 4 bases and J 6 bases, leaving 11 bases between the germline ends. CDR1 is SGHNT, CDR2 YYREEE, per germline (reference sequence). Per the study methods: Cell counts per sample came from amplifying reference gene primers. Repertoires were generated with immunoSEQ multiplex PCR, while TCRdb's copy carries only in-frame clones and drops some. D and trimming come from the DNA, and the V and J calls and clone size come from that table. The sample carries roughly 250,000 clones, approximately 83% recorded once.

The sample taken for sequencing was PBMCs or T cells enriched from blood (not recorded which). The receptor was isolated from a woman aged 35 to 49 with acute COVID-19. This sequence joins TRBV5-4 and TRBJ2-1; D is perhaps TRBD2 (6 bases). CDR3: CASSAGIANEQFF. CDR3 DNA sequence: TGTGCCAGCAGCGCGGGAATTGCCAATGAGCAGTTCTTC. Filled out from reference TRBV5-4 and TRBJ2-1, the complete variable domain reads ETGVTQSPTHLIKTRGQQVTLRCSSQSGHNTVSWYQQALGQGPQFIFQYYREEENGRGNFPPRFSGLQFPNYSSELNVNALELDDSALYLCASSAGIANEQFFGPGTRLTVL.